Below, 21 T cell receptor beta chains from the same sample are listed, as sequenced in a study of radiation and T cells in renal cell carcinoma. The time point: baseline pretreatment blood. Treatment denoted: 15 Gy SBRT to primary tumor, nephrectomy 4 weeks later. The method was immunoSEQ multiplex PCR; TCRdb's version includes in-frame clones alone and lacks a portion of them. The table records approximately 22,000 clones, approximately 80% of them present only once. The material was blood, obtained from a patient whose treatment included radiotherapy and nephrectomy. These TCRs come from a man in his sixties with renal cell carcinoma.

This clone appeared many times. The chain has TRBV2 and TRBJ1-1; TRBD1 might be the D (5 bases). The V gene lost 6 bases and the J gene lost 1 base, with 12 bases spanning the gap. Germline values: CDR1 SNHLY, CDR2 FYNNEI. The CDR3 covers 14 residues. DNA for the CDR3: TGTGCCAGCAGCCAGACAGCGGGGAACACTGAAGCTTTCTTT. Translation gives CASSQTAGNTEAFF.

The V and J genes are TRBV2 and TRBJ1-5, with 7 bases that match TRBD1. With V trimmed by 7 bases and J by 6 bases, 6 bases remained unmatched. The CDR3 extends over 13 amino acids. Germline lookup yields CDR1 SNHLY and CDR2 FYNNEI. The CDR3 DNA reads as TGTGCCAGCACAGGGGGTGGTGGTCAGCCCCAGCATTTT. Encoded protein: CASTGGGGQPQHF.

The rearrangement joins TRBV6-1 to TRBJ2-7; TRBD1 matches at 10 bases. Trimming cost V 4 bases and J 3 bases; bases outside gene matches: 6. Germline V gene lookup returns CDR1 MNHNS and CDR2 SASEGT. The CDR3 spans 15 residues. The CDR3 DNA reads TGTGCCAGCAGTGGGTTGGGACAGGGGTTCTACGAGCAGTACTTC. Residues: CASSGLGQGFYEQYF.

This chain uses TRBV27 with TRBJ1-1; D possibly corresponds to TRBD1 (5 bases). Trimming left V 6 bases short and J 3 bases short, with 17 bases between. The CDR3 is made up of 15 amino acids. Per the germline V gene, CDR1 is MNHEY and CDR2 is SMNVEV (reference sequence). In DNA, the CDR3 is TGTGCCAGCAGCTCACTTCCAAGGGGAGACACTGAAGCTTTCTTT. Encoded protein: CASSSLPRGDTEAFF.

V gene TRBV6-1 combines with J gene TRBJ1-2, with D uncertain. From germline, CDR1 is MNHNS and CDR2 SASEGT. The V end lost 1 base, the J end lost 4 bases, and 10 bases lay between the germline ends. This CDR3 has 14 residues. CDR3 amino acids: CASSEGIAFYGYTF. As DNA, the CDR3 is TGTGCCAGCAGTGAAGGAATAGCCTTCTATGGCTACACCTTC.

This clone was recorded only once. The CDR3 reads CASSQATRGVSDEQFF. CDR3 DNA sequence: TGCGCCAGCAGCCAGGCGACTAGGGGGGTTTCCGATGAGCAGTTCTTC. The V call is TRBV4-1, the J call TRBJ2-1; D assignment may be TRBD1 or TRBD2 (6 bases each). Per germline, CDR1 MGHRA and CDR2 YSYEKL. Trimming pared 3 bases from V and 8 bases from J, leaving 20 bases between. CDR3 length: 16 residues.

The chain joins TRBV9 to TRBJ2-1; a weak D match, TRBD1 (6 bases). V lost 4 bases and J lost 8, with 13 bases in between. CDR1 is SGDLS, CDR2 YYNGEE, per germline. The CDR3 totals 13 residues. CDR3 sequence reads: CASSYRAYYEQFF. The DNA for the CDR3 is TGTGCCAGCAGCTACAGGGCTTACTATGAGCAGTTCTTC.

The rearrangement links TRBV9 to TRBJ1-2; 9 nucleotides line up with TRBD1. Trimming removed 3 bases from V and 3 bases from J; junction bases left unmatched: 9. The germline CDR1 and CDR2 sequences are SGDLS and YYNGEE. CDR3 length: 16 amino acids. In DNA, the CDR3 is TGTGCCAGCAGCGGGGCCGGGACAGGGTATGACTATGGCTACACCTTC. Translating gives CASSGAGTGYDYGYTF.

This chain links TRBV12-5 with TRBJ2-2, with D uncertain. This CDR3 comprises 17 residues. Germline CDR1 reads LGHNT; CDR2 reads FRNRAP. Between the trimmed V and J ends, which lost 0 bases and 0 bases, there was a span of 11 bases. The CDR3 DNA is TGTGCTAGTGGTTTGGTACTTGGTTCTACGAACACCGGGGAGCTGTTTTTT. As protein: CASGLVLGSTNTGELFF.

This sequence joins TRBV5-1 and TRBJ2-3; 8 bases match TRBD1. CDR1 and CDR2 from the germline V gene are SGHRS and YFSETQ. Trimming cost V 4 bases and J 1 base; bases outside gene matches: 2. CDR3 length: 14 amino acids. The CDR3 loop reads CASSPTGGTDTQYF. The CDR3 nucleotides are TGCGCCAGCAGCCCGACAGGGGGCACAGATACGCAGTATTTT.

This clone was recorded a few times. The rearrangement joins TRBV5-1 to TRBJ2-3; D is uncertain. The germline V gene has CDR1 SGHRS and CDR2 YFSETQ. V lost 0 bases, J lost 2 bases, and 10 bases lay in between. The CDR3 sequence is 15 residues long. CDR3 bases: TGCGCCAGCAGCTTGGAACAGCTCAACACAGATACGCAGTATTTT. Its protein product is CASSLEQLNTDTQYF.

The chain is built from TRBV2 and TRBJ2-3; TRBD2 agrees at 12 bases. V shed 3 bases, J shed 6 bases, and the junction held 7 bases outside the gene matches. The germline gives CDR1 SNHLY, CDR2 FYNNEI. The CDR3 extends over 16 amino acids. CDR3 amino acids: CASSDTSGRLVDTQYF. In DNA form, the CDR3 reads TGTGCCAGCAGTGATACTAGCGGGAGGTTGGTGGATACGCAGTATTTT.

This chain connects TRBV6-1 to TRBJ1-4; the match to TRBD1 covers 7 bases. The CDR3 runs 17 residues. V lost 2 bases and J lost 4; bases outside the gene matches: 10. Germline V CDR1 and CDR2: MNHNS, SASEGT. The CDR3 bases are TGTGCCAGCAGTGAAATGGGAGGGGGCTCGGGTAATGAAAAACTGTTTTTT. It is translated as CASSEMGGGSGNEKLFF.

This clone appeared a single time. The chain joins TRBV9 to TRBJ1-1; tentatively, D is TRBD1 (5 bases). Trimming took 4 bases from V and 6 from J, leaving 16 bases between them. The CDR3 runs 14 residues. Germline V gives CDR1 SGDLS, CDR2 YYNGEE. The CDR3 coding sequence is TGTGCCAGCAGCCAAGAATGGGGGTACCCTGAAGCTTTCTTT. This encodes CASSQEWGYPEAFF.

A few counts support this clone. The rearrangement joins TRBV30 to TRBJ1-1, with 9 bases matching TRBD1. The junction had 10 bases not matched to a gene; V was cut back by 7 bases and J by 4 bases. Germline-derived CDR1 and CDR2 are GTSNPN and SVGIG (reference sequence). This CDR3 comprises 14 residues. The CDR3 DNA follows: TGTGCCTTCGAACAGGGGGCCCAGGGCACTGAAGCTTTCTTT. Translated, it gives CAFEQGAQGTEAFF.

The gene calls are TRBV5-3 and TRBJ2-3; 7 nucleotides match TRBD1. TRBV5-3 has ORF status, its function being uncertain. Trimming at V came to 5 bases and at J to 4 bases, leaving 7 bases not matched to a gene. The CDR3 length is 14 residues. The CDR3: CARRFNRGADTQYF. For the CDR3, the DNA is TGTGCCAGAAGATTTAACAGGGGCGCAGATACGCAGTATTTT.

The J gene is TRBJ1-4, the V gene TRBV6-5, with D perhaps matching TRBD1 (5 bases). V lost 1 base and J lost 3, with 9 bases in between. This CDR3 is built from 15 residues. Germline values: CDR1 MNHEY, CDR2 SVGAGI. CDR3 in amino acids: CASSYFRAANEKLFF. DNA of the CDR3: TGTGCCAGCAGTTACTTCAGGGCTGCTAATGAAAAACTGTTTTTT.

This chain joins TRBV7-9 and TRBJ2-2; D is undetermined. The CDR3 extends over 12 amino acids. V gave up 2 bases and J gave up 5 bases, with 3 bases separating them. The V gene's germline CDR1 is SEHNR and CDR2 FQNEAQ (reference sequence). As DNA, the CDR3 is TGTGCCAGCAGCTTATCTACCGGGGAGCTGTTTTTT. Translating it yields CASSLSTGELFF.

The chain is built from TRBV15 and TRBJ1-5, with D possibly TRBD1 on 5 matching bases. CDR1 and CDR2 from the germline V gene are LNHNV and YYDKDF (reference sequence). The V end was cut by 5 bases, the J end by 0 bases, with 8 bases between. This CDR3 has 14 residues. The CDR3 loop reads CATSPDSSNQPQHF. Here the CDR3 DNA reads TGTGCCACCAGCCCAGACAGTAGCAATCAGCCCCAGCATTTT.

The chain uses TRBV27 and TRBJ2-4; no definite D call. V was shortened by 5 bases and J by 0 bases, with 5 bases between the two germline ends. The CDR3 has 13 amino acids. The germline gives CDR1 MNHEY, CDR2 SMNVEV (reference sequence). This chain's CDR3 is CASSPLAKNIQYF. DNA of the CDR3: TGTGCCAGCAGTCCGTTAGCCAAAAACATTCAGTACTTC.

This clone was counted between two and nine times. This sequence joins TRBV20-1 and TRBJ2-1, with D perhaps TRBD1 (6 bases). Germline CDR1 is DFQATT and CDR2 is SNEGSKA (reference sequence). Trimming shortened V by 2 bases and J by 10 bases, and 9 bases separated the two germline ends. CDR3 length: 11 amino acids. In DNA, the CDR3 is TGCAGTGCTAGAAGGGACACGGAGCAGTTCTTC. Protein sequence: CSARRDTEQFF.